These 26 T cell receptor beta chains were sequenced from one sample in a study of cytomegalovirus exposure and HLA in healthy donors. Assay: immunoSEQ multiplex PCR; the TCRdb copy retains only in-frame clones and omits some. The sample lists around 220,000 clones, over 80% occurring once. Input material: PBMCs. These receptors were taken from a woman aged 25 to 39 in good health and CMV-seropositive.

Only one count was recorded for this clone. J is TRBJ2-7 and V is TRBV30, with 7 bases that match TRBD2. Looked up from germline, CDR1 is GTSNPN and CDR2 is SVGIG (reference sequence). The CDR3 runs to 15 residues. V lost 5 bases, J lost 3 bases, and 13 bases stayed unmatched. The chain's CDR3 is CAWARRREFSYEQYF. The CDR3, as DNA: TGTGCCTGGGCCCGCAGGCGGGAGTTCAGCTACGAGCAGTACTTC.

This clone has only one observation. V usage is TRBV6-5 and J usage is TRBJ1-3; 7 bases are shared with TRBD1. CDR1 is MNHEY, CDR2 SVGAGI, per germline. The CDR3 is 15 residues long. V shed 6 bases, J shed 2 bases, and the junction held 7 bases outside the gene matches. The CDR3 DNA reads TGTGCCAGCAGGCCTTCTCAGGGGGCTGGAAACACCATATATTTT. Translated, it gives CASRPSQGAGNTIYF.

The genes are TRBV18 and TRBJ1-5; D is possibly TRBD1 (5 bases). CDR1 is KGHSH, CDR2 LQKENI, per germline. The CDR3 covers 16 residues. With 3 bases removed from V and 2 bases from J, the gap between germline ends came to 14 bases. The CDR3 sequence: CASSPTYKQGNQPQHF. The DNA for the CDR3 is TGTGCCAGCTCACCTACCTATAAACAGGGCAATCAGCCCCAGCATTTT. Full variable domain (outside the CDR3, taken from reference TRBV18 and TRBJ1-5): NAGVMQNPRHLVRRRGQEARLRCSPMKGHSHVYWYRQLPEEGLKFMVYLQKENIIDESGMPKERFSAEFPKEGPSILRIQQVVRGDSAAYFCASSPTYKQGNQPQHFGDGTRLSIL.

This rearrangement joins TRBV29-1 to TRBJ2-1, with 9 bases fitting TRBD2. The J segment lost 5 bases and the V segment lost 6 bases, leaving 14 bases of the junction unmatched. The CDR3 consists of 16 residues. CDR1 and CDR2 (germline): SQVTM, ANQGSEA. The CDR3 protein is CSVIAGVTPINNEQFF. In nucleotides, the CDR3 is TGCAGCGTCATAGCGGGAGTCACTCCTATAAACAATGAGCAGTTCTTC.

The chain links TRBV9 to TRBJ2-5; tentatively, D is TRBD1 or TRBD2 (5 bases each). Germline V gives CDR1 SGDLS, CDR2 YYNGEE. CDR3 length: 15 residues. Trimming cost V 0 bases and J 5 bases, with 14 bases left between them. CDR3 sequence reads: CASSVAWGEGETQYF. CDR3 bases: TGTGCCAGCAGCGTAGCTTGGGGAGAGGGGGAGACCCAGTACTTC.

The rearrangement links TRBV7-6 to TRBJ2-7; 8 bases agree with TRBD1. The CDR3 extends over 14 amino acids. V lost 5 bases and J lost 3; bases outside the gene matches: 6. Germline loops: CDR1 SGHVS, CDR2 FNYEAQ. The CDR3 region has the DNA TGTGCCAGCAGCCCTGACAGGGGAGACTACGAGCAGTACTTC. As protein: CASSPDRGDYEQYF.

This sequence joins TRBV5-1 and TRBJ2-2; maybe TRBD1 (5 bases). Deletions cut 0 bases from V and 1 base from J, with 7 bases between. The CDR3 consists of 15 residues. From germline, CDR1 is SGHRS and CDR2 YFSETQ. The DNA of the CDR3 is TGCGCCAGCAGCTTGGGGCAGGGGAACACCGGGGAGCTGTTTTTT. Residues: CASSLGQGNTGELFF.

V usage is TRBV7-8 and J usage is TRBJ2-6, with D possibly being TRBD2 (5 bases). V dropped 5 bases and J dropped 2 bases, with 13 bases sitting between them. CDR3 length: 16 residues. From germline, CDR1 is SGHVS and CDR2 FQNEAQ. The CDR3 is CASSAGLTPGANVLTF. Here the CDR3 DNA reads TGTGCCAGCAGCGCAGGACTGACCCCTGGGGCCAACGTCCTGACTTTC. Full variable domain (rest looked up from reference TRBV7-8 and TRBJ2-6): GAGVSQSPRYKVAKRGQDVALRCDPISGHVSLFWYQQALGQGPEFLTYFQNEAQLDKSGLPSDRFFAERPEGSVSTLKIQRTQQEDSAVYLCASSAGLTPGANVLTFGAGSRLTVL.

V is TRBV7-8 and J is TRBJ2-5; D remains unclear. The CDR3 runs 12 residues. V was pared by 7 bases and J by 0 bases, with 6 bases between. Germline V gene lookup returns CDR1 SGHVS and CDR2 FQNEAQ. The CDR3 loop reads CASKRNQETQYF. The CDR3 region has the DNA TGTGCCAGCAAAAGAAACCAAGAGACCCAGTACTTC.

This sequence joins TRBV11-3 and TRBJ2-1; TRBD1 is a possible D gene (6 bases). Trimming stripped 5 bases from V and 6 bases from J, with 14 bases between. The CDR3 is made up of 14 amino acids. Germline CDR1 SGHNT, CDR2 YENEEA. The CDR3 region is CASSPPTGSNEQFF. The CDR3 region has the DNA TGTGCCAGCAGCCCACCCACAGGGTCCAATGAGCAGTTCTTC.

V is TRBV6-1 and J is TRBJ1-5, with D perhaps matching TRBD1 (6 bases). The CDR3 consists of 14 residues. Germline V gives CDR1 MNHNS, CDR2 SASEGT. V dropped 7 bases and J dropped 3 bases, with 13 bases sitting between them. CDR3 sequence reads: CASNQTGFNQPQHF. As DNA, the CDR3 is TGTGCCAGCAACCAGACAGGCTTCAATCAGCCCCAGCATTTT.

This rearrangement joins TRBV2 to TRBJ2-1, with 9 nucleotides matching TRBD2. CDR1 SNHLY and CDR2 FYNNEI come from the germline V gene. The CDR3 length is 14 residues. Trimming at V came to 7 bases and at J to 6 bases, leaving 7 bases not matched to a gene. Written as DNA, the CDR3 is TGTGCCAGCATCCCTAGGACTAGCGTCAATGAGCAGTTCTTC. This sequence encodes CASIPRTSVNEQFF. The full variable domain, rest sourced from reference TRBV2 and TRBJ2-1, is EPEVTQTPSHQVTQMGQEVILRCVPISNHLYFYWYRQILGQKVEFLVSFYNNEISEKSEIFDDQFSVERPDGSNFTLKIRSTKLEDSAMYFCASIPRTSVNEQFFGPGTRLTVL.

This clone appeared a single time. The chain carries TRBV4-1 and TRBJ1-2, with unresolved D. The V gene's germline CDR1 is MGHRA and CDR2 YSYEKL. Deletions cut 1 base from V and 1 base from J, with 10 bases between. CDR3 length equals 15 residues. The CDR3 region is CASSQVEGNNYGYTF. In nucleotides, the CDR3 is TGCGCCAGCAGCCAAGTGGAAGGAAATAACTATGGCTACACCTTC.

J is TRBJ2-3 and V is TRBV7-3; the match to TRBD2 covers 9 bases. Trimming at V came to 5 bases and at J to 1 base, leaving 4 bases not matched to a gene. This CDR3 is 15 amino acids long. Germline CDR1 is SGHTA and CDR2 is FQGTGA. Written as DNA, the CDR3 is TGTGCCAGCAGCCAAGCGGGAGGCGGCACAGATACGCAGTATTTT. Its translation is CASSQAGGGTDTQYF.

The chain has TRBV9 and TRBJ1-1; 8 bases match TRBD1. Germline CDR1 and CDR2: SGDLS and YYNGEE. J gave up 1 base and V 0 bases, and 11 bases lay outside the gene matches. The CDR3 runs 18 residues. This chain's CDR3 is CASSVDVALDRANTEAFF. In DNA form, the CDR3 reads TGTGCCAGCAGCGTAGATGTCGCCTTGGACAGGGCGAACACTGAAGCTTTCTTT. Looking up the rest from reference TRBV9 and TRBJ1-1 gives the full variable domain: DSGVTQTPKHLITATGQRVTLRCSPRSGDLSVYWYQQSLDQGLQFLIQYYNGEERAKGNILERFSAQQFPDLHSELNLSSLELGDSALYFCASSVDVALDRANTEAFFGQGTRLTVV.

The gene calls are TRBV20-1 and TRBJ2-7; the D is unclear. The CDR3 totals 11 residues. Germline CDR1 DFQATT, CDR2 SNEGSKA (reference sequence). V gave up 0 bases and J gave up 3 bases, with 3 bases separating them. The chain's CDR3 is CSARDGYEQYF. The CDR3 nucleotides are TGCAGTGCTAGAGACGGCTACGAGCAGTACTTC.

The chain employs TRBV11-3 and TRBJ2-7, with D maybe TRBD2 (5 bases). V was clipped by 1 base and J by 6 bases, with 7 bases between them. The CDR3 is made up of 12 amino acids. Germline values: CDR1 SGHNT, CDR2 YENEEA. The CDR3 region has the DNA TGTGCCAGCAGCTTAGCGGGGAGCGAGCAGTACTTC. Translation: CASSLAGSEQYF.

Here the CDR3 reads CASSFDLNTGELFF. The CDR3 DNA follows: TGTGCCAGCAGCTTCGACTTGAACACCGGGGAGCTGTTTTTT. The chain is built from TRBV5-6 and TRBJ2-2; D call uncertain. The CDR3 is made up of 14 amino acids. The germline CDR1 and CDR2 sequences are SGHDT and YYEEEE. Trimming pared 2 bases from V and 1 base from J, leaving 6 bases between.

The chain uses TRBV18 and TRBJ1-5; no clear D gene. Germline values: CDR1 KGHSH, CDR2 LQKENI. This CDR3 contains 20 residues. Trimming removed 2 bases at V and 0 bases at J, with 23 bases between. CDR3 bases: TGTGCCAGCTCACCAGGACCCGGGAGGAGAAGCGAGGGTAGCAATCAGCCCCAGCATTTT. It specifies CASSPGPGRRSEGSNQPQHF.

CDR3 sequence: CAWSAPGYEQYF. Written as DNA, the CDR3 is TGTGCCTGGAGCGCCCCAGGCTACGAGCAGTACTTC. This chain links TRBV30 with TRBJ2-7, with unresolved D. The CDR3 runs 12 residues. V was pared by 3 bases and J by 3 bases, with 9 bases between. Germline CDR1 reads GTSNPN; CDR2 reads SVGIG (reference sequence).

The CDR3, as DNA: TGTGCCAGCAGCCGGACTAGTATGTTCGGCAATGAGCAGTTCTTC. It specifies CASSRTSMFGNEQFF. The chain employs TRBV4-2 and TRBJ2-1; 7 positions match TRBD2. With 4 bases clipped from V and 6 bases from J, the junction kept 9 bases outside the gene matches. This CDR3 is 15 amino acids long. In germline, CDR1 is LGHNA, CDR2 YNFKEQ.

V usage is TRBV6-1 and J usage is TRBJ2-7; maybe TRBD2 (6 bases). Per the germline V gene, CDR1 is MNHNS and CDR2 is SASEGT. This CDR3 spans 15 amino acids. V dropped 8 bases and J dropped 0 bases, with 17 bases sitting between them. The CDR3 region has the DNA TGTGCCAGCGCTCCCGGGACTGCCAGCTCCTACGAGCAGTACTTC. It yields the protein CASAPGTASSYEQYF.

J is TRBJ2-3 and V is TRBV4-1, with 8 bases identical to TRBD2. The V and J ends lost 4 bases and 6 bases, in that order; junction bases with no gene match: 9. Germline V gene sequence: CDR1 MGHRA, CDR2 YSYEKL. The CDR3 extends over 15 amino acids. DNA of the CDR3: TGCGCCAGCAGCCTGCCGGGACTAGGAACGGATACGCAGTATTTT. Amino acids: CASSLPGLGTDTQYF.

The chain couples TRBV19 to TRBJ1-1; maybe TRBD1 (5 bases). From germline, CDR1 is LNHDA and CDR2 SQIVND (reference sequence). The V gene lost 3 bases and the J gene lost 1 base, with 24 bases spanning the gap. CDR3 length: 19 amino acids. The CDR3: CASSIHPSRAIMGNTEAFF. The CDR3 region has the DNA TGTGCCAGTAGTATTCATCCGAGCAGGGCAATTATGGGGAACACTGAAGCTTTCTTT.

The chain has TRBV9 and TRBJ2-5; 8 bases fit TRBD2. There are 16 residues in the CDR3. Germline V gives CDR1 SGDLS, CDR2 YYNGEE. With 0 bases clipped from V and 1 base from J, the junction kept 5 bases outside the gene matches. CDR3 loop: CASSVGVGLAQETQYF. As DNA, the CDR3 is TGTGCCAGCAGCGTAGGTGTCGGACTAGCCCAAGAGACCCAGTACTTC.

The chain uses TRBV4-3 and TRBJ2-3; no clear D. This CDR3 region has 11 residues. The germline V gene encodes CDR1 LGHNA and CDR2 YSLEER. Trimming removed 2 bases from V and 7 bases from J, with 4 bases in between. This chain's CDR3 is CASSQSNTQYF. As DNA, the CDR3 is TGCGCCAGCAGCCAATCGAATACGCAGTATTTT.